Presented here are 21 T cell receptor beta chains from one specimen sequenced in a study of cytomegalovirus exposure and HLA in healthy donors (dated by TCRdb to about 2017). Libraries were made using the immunoSEQ multiplex PCR assay. What TCRdb holds here is the immuneACCESS table cut down to in-frame rearrangements. Part of the clones is not present; checked against another copy, under half of the missing clones reflect an unresolved V gene, and the others are unexplained. The sample yields some 150,000 clones; 75% to 90% were counted once. The ten largest make up more than 20% of the sample. The specimen was PBMCs. The source of these receptors is a man between 18 and 29 years old in good health and CMV-seropositive.

V usage is TRBV11-2 and J usage is TRBJ2-1, with TRBD2 identical over 8 bases. Looked up from germline, CDR1 is SGHAT and CDR2 is FQNNGV. The ends lost 1 base at V and 6 bases at J; junction bases unmatched: 8. The CDR3 has 16 residues. As DNA, the CDR3 is TGTGCCAGCAGCTTAGGTTGGGCGGGGGGCAGCAATGAGCAGTTCTTC. Its protein product is CASSLGWAGGSNEQFF.

The chain employs TRBV27 and TRBJ1-1, with D possibly matching TRBD1 (5 bases). This CDR3 has 13 residues. CDR1 and CDR2 (germline): MNHEY, SMNVEV (reference sequence). V lost 3 bases to trimming and J lost 1 base, with 6 bases between them. CDR3 protein: CASSLGGNTEAFF. CDR3 nucleotide sequence: TGTGCCAGCAGTTTGGGGGGGAACACTGAAGCTTTCTTT.

This clone was seen just once. The gene calls are TRBV6-6 and TRBJ2-2, with TRBD1 matching 9 bases. Germline CDR1 and CDR2: MNHNY and SVGAGI (reference sequence). Germline trimming cut 2 bases from V and 7 bases from J; bases unmatched to any gene: 2. CDR3 length: 14 residues. The CDR3 DNA is TGTGCCAGCAGTTACGGGACAGGGATCGGGGAGCTGTTTTTT. It encodes CASSYGTGIGELFF.

The chain joins TRBV9 to TRBJ2-7; TRBD2 might be the D (6 bases). V lost 5 bases and J lost 5, with 20 bases in between. The CDR3 length is 15 residues. CDR1 is SGDLS and CDR2 is YYNGEE in the germline V gene. The CDR3 region is CASSEGSPGLDEQYF. The CDR3 DNA reads TGTGCCAGCAGTGAAGGGAGCCCGGGACTTGACGAGCAGTACTTC.

The chain couples TRBV5-1 to TRBJ1-5; no clear D. Deletions cut 1 base from V and 3 bases from J, with 8 bases between. CDR3 length: 14 residues. From germline, CDR1 is SGHRS and CDR2 YFSETQ. The CDR3 DNA is TGCGCCAGCAGCTTGAGAGCAATCAATCAGCCCCAGCATTTT. Translating it yields CASSLRAINQPQHF.

A few counts support this clone. The CDR3 nucleotides are TGTGCCAGCAGCTTCTTACAGGGGAATGGCTACACCTTC. Protein product: CASSFLQGNGYTF. V usage is TRBV7-2 and J usage is TRBJ1-2, with 7 positions matching TRBD1. The germline CDR1 and CDR2 sequences are SGHTA and FQGNSA. Unmatched junction bases numbered 4, after V lost 3 bases and J lost 6 bases. The CDR3 sequence is 13 residues long.

V is TRBV4-3 and J is TRBJ2-1; 8 bases fit TRBD1. The CDR3 extends over 12 amino acids. CDR1 and CDR2 from the germline V gene are LGHNA and YSLEER. Germline trimming cut 3 bases from V and 13 bases from J; bases unmatched to any gene: 5. The CDR3 reads CASSQPGGQQFF. The CDR3 DNA follows: TGCGCCAGCAGCCAGCCAGGGGGCCAACAGTTCTTC.

The V and J genes are TRBV7-9 and TRBJ1-5; the match to TRBD1 covers 7 bases. V lost 5 bases, J lost 6 bases, and 10 bases stayed unmatched. The germline CDR1 and CDR2 sequences are SEHNR and FQNEAQ (reference sequence). The CDR3 consists of 15 residues. The CDR3 DNA reads as TGTGCCAGCAGCCACGGGGCAGGGGGGAGTCAGCCCCAGCATTTT. It yields the protein CASSHGAGGSQPQHF.

The chain is built from TRBV6-5 and TRBJ1-3; TRBD1 might be the D (5 bases). CDR1 is MNHEY and CDR2 is SVGAGI in the germline V gene. The V end was cut by 0 bases, the J end by 4 bases, with 10 bases between. This CDR3 has 15 residues. The DNA of the CDR3 is TGTGCCAGCAGTTACTCGGCAGGGAAAGGAAACACCATATATTTT. Its protein product is CASSYSAGKGNTIYF.

The V and J genes are TRBV4-2 and TRBJ2-3, with 7 bases aligning to TRBD1. The germline gives CDR1 LGHNA, CDR2 YNFKEQ. The CDR3 runs to 15 residues. V gave up 2 bases and J gave up 3 bases; unmatched junction bases: 5. The CDR3: CASSQTGVRTDTQYF. In DNA, the CDR3 is TGTGCCAGCAGCCAAACAGGGGTTCGTACAGATACGCAGTATTTT.

This clone occurred once. The rearrangement links TRBV2 to TRBJ1-2, with 10 nucleotides matching TRBD1. J gave up 7 bases and V 7 bases, and 15 bases lay outside the gene matches. In germline, CDR1 is SNHLY, CDR2 FYNNEI. The CDR3 extends over 16 amino acids. The CDR3 DNA sequence: TGTGCCAGCACCATCCGAGAGACAGGGGGCAAATTTGGCTACACCTTC. Translated: CASTIRETGGKFGYTF. Looking up the rest from reference TRBV2 and TRBJ1-2 gives the full variable domain: EPEVTQTPSHQVTQMGQEVILRCVPISNHLYFYWYRQILGQKVEFLVSFYNNEISEKSEIFDDQFSVERPDGSNFTLKIRSTKLEDSAMYFCASTIRETGGKFGYTFGSGTRLTVV.

This chain uses TRBV7-2 with TRBJ1-5; 9 nucleotides agree with TRBD1. After removal of 4 bases from V and 4 bases from J, the junction contained 5 bases not matched to a gene. Per germline, CDR1 SGHTA and CDR2 FQGNSA. This CDR3 has 15 residues. CDR3 amino acids: CASSSQGAGNQPQHF. The CDR3 nucleotides read TGTGCCAGCAGCTCACAGGGGGCGGGTAATCAGCCCCAGCATTTT.

The gene calls are TRBV6-6 and TRBJ2-7; TRBD1 agrees at 7 bases. The CDR3 has 15 residues. The germline gives CDR1 MNHNY, CDR2 SVGAGI (reference sequence). Unmatched junction bases numbered 5, after V lost 0 bases and J lost 3 bases. This CDR3 is CASSYSQTGNYEQYF. In nucleotides, the CDR3 is TGTGCCAGCAGTTACTCCCAGACAGGGAACTACGAGCAGTACTTC.

This sequence joins TRBV7-3 and TRBJ1-1; perhaps TRBD1 as D (5 bases). Trimming cost V 2 bases and J 4 bases, with 11 bases left between them. The germline V gene encodes CDR1 SGHTA and CDR2 FQGTGA. This CDR3 has 14 amino acids. As DNA, the CDR3 is TGTGCCAGCAGCTTAGACGGGGGGACCACTGAAGCTTTCTTT. As protein: CASSLDGGTTEAFF.

This clone was counted between two and nine times. The chain uses TRBV5-1 and TRBJ1-2; the D is unclear. Trimming left V 3 bases short and J 2 bases short, with 11 bases between. There are 14 residues in the CDR3. CDR1 is SGHRS, CDR2 YFSETQ, per germline. The CDR3 loop reads CASSSGSGNYGYTF. The DNA for the CDR3 is TGCGCCAGCAGCTCCGGTAGCGGCAACTATGGCTACACCTTC.

J is TRBJ1-2 and V is TRBV18; no definite D call. The CDR3 extends over 13 amino acids. Germline CDR1 KGHSH, CDR2 LQKENI. The ends were cut back, 3 bases at V and 6 bases at J, with 11 bases in the middle. The CDR3 coding sequence is TGTGCCAGCTCACCGACACAGTCGGATGGCTACACCTTC. Translating it yields CASSPTQSDGYTF.

The chain uses TRBV11-2 and TRBJ2-3; 8 bases map to TRBD2. Germline values: CDR1 SGHAT, CDR2 FQNNGV. Trimming removed 5 bases from V and 6 bases from J; junction bases left unmatched: 13. The CDR3 is 16 residues long. The CDR3 nucleotides are TGTGCCAGCAGCCGTCGGGGTAGCGGGATCGGGGATACGCAGTATTTT. Protein: CASSRRGSGIGDTQYF.

The chain uses TRBV5-4 and TRBJ1-1; a possible D gene is TRBD1 (5 bases). CDR3 length: 11 residues. Germline assignment: CDR1 SGHNT and CDR2 YYREEE (reference sequence). V was shortened by 1 base and J by 12 bases, with 10 bases between the two germline ends. The CDR3 region has the DNA TGTGCCAGCAGCTTGAGGGGTACAACTTTCTTT. Residues: CASSLRGTTFF.

This clone was counted only a few times. The chain recombines TRBV29-1 with TRBJ1-1; TRBD1 is a possible D gene (6 bases). Germline V CDR1 and CDR2: SQVTM, ANQGSEA. V shed 2 bases and J shed 4 bases, with 8 bases lying between them. There are 12 residues in the CDR3. CDR3 residues: CSVERGTTEAFF. The CDR3 coding sequence is TGCAGCGTTGAAAGGGGGACCACTGAAGCTTTCTTT.

The chain has TRBV12-2 and TRBJ1-2; the D call TRBD1 from the table was never checked on the DNA. TRBV12-2 is recorded as a pseudogene. CDR3 size: 17 residues. The CDR3 nucleotides read TGTGCAAGTCGCTTAGCCTTGACAGGGGGTACTAACTATGGCTACACCTTC. This codes for CASRLALTGGTNYGYTF.

The chain's CDR3 is CASTYRAGLYEQYF. The DNA of the CDR3 is TGTGCCAGCACCTACAGGGCCGGCCTCTACGAGCAGTACTTC. The chain employs TRBV28 and TRBJ2-7; the D gene is possibly TRBD1 (6 bases). The germline V gene encodes CDR1 MDHEN and CDR2 SYDVKM. V shed 7 bases and J shed 3 bases, with 16 bases lying between them. The length of the CDR3 is 14 residues. Together with reference TRBV28 and TRBJ2-7, the CDR3 gives the full variable domain: DVKVTQSSRYLVKRTGEKVFLECVQDMDHENMFWYRQDPGLGLRLIYFSYDVKMKEKGDIPEGYSVSREKKERFSLILESASTNQTSMYLCASTYRAGLYEQYFGPGTRLTVT.